The T cell receptor beta chain described here comes from a study of T cell responses to AZD1222 COVID-19 vaccine (dated by TCRdb to the early 2020s). About the study as a whole: AZD1222 recipients whose second dose came at about 4 weeks and those whose second dose came at about 12 weeks were combined into one group, since spike-specific TCR depth and breadth did not differ between the two schedules. TCR sequencing covered fewer than 250 trial participants: 200 to 220 given two doses of AZD1222 and about 26 given two doses of MenACWY control vaccine. Trial participants were enrolled by age into 18-55, 56-69 and 70-plus year subgroups, with roughly 160, 29 and 62 TCR-sequenced participants respectively.

The CDR3 spans 13 residues, from the cysteine through the phenylalanine. The sequence is cut down to CDR3 DNA, 39 bases in frame from base 1. According to the germline V gene (reference sequence), CDR1 reads SEHNR and CDR2 reads FQNEAQ. V loses 7 bases, J loses 6 bases, and the germline ends lie 15 bases apart. The CDR3 regions of human TCRbeta chains were subjected to immunosequencing. The authors processed their data as follows. TCRs in the repertoires were matched against a reference library of SARS-CoV-2-specific TCRs that had been generated with the MIRA antigen-specificity platform. Breadth was defined as the fraction of unique TCRs that were SARS-CoV-2-associated, and depth was defined as the fraction of total T cells that were SARS-CoV-2-associated. Using the MIRA data, each spike-specific TCR was mapped to the spike region that the TCR reacts to and placed in a CD4 or CD8 class. Log10-transformed breadth and depth values were compared by one-way ANOVA with Sidak's multiple comparisons tests. TCRdb carries this immuneACCESS record with in-frame sequences only. Its versions omit some clonotypes, under half of them owing to an unresolved V gene in the studies checked, with the rest unexplained. Clonal size and the V and J genes are those of that table, whereas D and trimming came from the DNA. For this sample the table gives around 150,000 clones, of which roughly 92% were detected only once. Clones ranked in the top ten supply approximately 0.6% of the sample.

The sample's time point, from its label and the paper: baseline before first vaccination. Vaccinee samples came from UK trials COV001 and COV002, including a single-blind randomized controlled phase 2/3 trial of AZD1222 (ChAdOx1 nCoV-19) in healthy adults. For TCRbeta chain sequencing, PBMC samples were collected from trial participants at day 0 and at day 28 after the second dose. As concerns this clone: The specificity of this receptor is unknown. No much larger clone is present one base from it, and per-base qualities are unavailable.

General findings and caveats noted by the study authors: Epitopes outside the regions mutated in the B.1.351 and B.1.1.7 variants were reportedly recognized by nearly half of the unique spike-specific TCRs. Only a handful of AZD1222 recipients were SARS-CoV-2 seropositive at baseline, limiting conclusions about previously exposed vaccinees. The 56-69-year group was small, and its depth increase did not reach significance, likely because of low power. CD4 TCRs associated with the vaccine covered the entire spike protein, and the dominant responses were in regions 160-218 and 743-854. After two AZD1222 doses, spike-specific TCR breadth and depth were significantly higher than at day 0 and than in MenACWY recipients. Because no samples from the day 14 peak response were available, repertoires could be characterized only after the peak T cell response. Most participants were white British and females outnumbered males, and the authors suggested that clonal diversity may have been underestimated.

The chain uses TRBV7-9 and TRBJ2-5; the D region possibly corresponds to TRBD1 (6 bases align). The source of this sequence is an adult in good health. The specimen was peripheral blood, collected on day 0 of AZD1222 vaccination. The base sequence is TGTGCCAGCACCGATCAGGGGCCTAAGACCCAGTACTTC. This is translated as CASTDQGPKTQYF.